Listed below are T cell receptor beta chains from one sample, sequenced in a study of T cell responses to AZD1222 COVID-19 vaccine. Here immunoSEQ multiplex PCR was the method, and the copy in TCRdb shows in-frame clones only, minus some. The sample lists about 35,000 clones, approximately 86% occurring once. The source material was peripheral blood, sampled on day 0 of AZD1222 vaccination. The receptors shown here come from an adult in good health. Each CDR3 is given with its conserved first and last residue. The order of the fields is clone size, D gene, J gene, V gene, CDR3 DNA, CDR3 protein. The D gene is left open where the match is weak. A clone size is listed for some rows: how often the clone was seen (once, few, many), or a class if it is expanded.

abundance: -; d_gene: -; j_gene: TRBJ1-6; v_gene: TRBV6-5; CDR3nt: TGTGCCAGCAGTCTACAGGGTAATTCACCCCTCCACTTT; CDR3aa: CASSLQGNSPLHF
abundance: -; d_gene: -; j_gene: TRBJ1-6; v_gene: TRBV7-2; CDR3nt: TGTGCCAGCAGCCTTAGCCAGGGCGAGGGGACCCTCCACTTT; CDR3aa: CASSLSQGEGTLHF
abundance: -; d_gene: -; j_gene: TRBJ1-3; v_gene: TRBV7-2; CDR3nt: TGTGCCAGCAGCTTAGTTGAGGGACGGGACACCATATATTTT; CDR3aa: CASSLVEGRDTIYF
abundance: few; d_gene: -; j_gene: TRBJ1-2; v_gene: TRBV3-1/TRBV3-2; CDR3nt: TGTGCCAGCAGCCAAAGTGGGATCCACAGGCCCTATGGCTACACCTTC; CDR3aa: CASSQSGIHRPYGYTF
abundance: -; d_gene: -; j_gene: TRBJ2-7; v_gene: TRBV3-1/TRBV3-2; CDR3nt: TGTGCCAGCAGCCTCCGGGGAGGTGGAACCTACGAGCAGTACTTC; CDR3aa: CASSLRGGGTYEQYF
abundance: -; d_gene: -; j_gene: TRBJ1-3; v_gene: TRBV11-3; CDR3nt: TGTGCCAGCAGCCCAGGACTTGGTGGAAACACCATATATTTT; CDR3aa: CASSPGLGGNTIYF
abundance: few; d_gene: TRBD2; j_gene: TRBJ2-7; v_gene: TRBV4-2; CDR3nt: TGTGCCAGCAGCCAAGAGCCTAGCGGGGGTTACGAGCAGTACTTC; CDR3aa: CASSQEPSGGYEQYF
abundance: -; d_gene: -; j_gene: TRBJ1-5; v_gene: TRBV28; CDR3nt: TGTGCCAGCAGTTTAAGGGTATTGGCCAGGGATAATGGTCAGCCCCAGCATTTT; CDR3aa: CASSLRVLARDNGQPQHF
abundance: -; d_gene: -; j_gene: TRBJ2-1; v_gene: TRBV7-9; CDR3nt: TGTGCCAGCAGCTTTGGCCTTACAAGTGAGCAGTTCTTC; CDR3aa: CASSFGLTSEQFF
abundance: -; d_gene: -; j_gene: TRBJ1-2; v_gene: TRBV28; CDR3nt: TGTGCCAGCAGTTCGTCGAGGGCTGGGCTTGCCATCCCATATGGCTACACCTTC; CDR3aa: CASSSSRAGLAIPYGYTF
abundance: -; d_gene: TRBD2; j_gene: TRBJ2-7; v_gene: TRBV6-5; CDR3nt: TGTGCCAGCAGTTACCCCCCCAGCGGGAGTCGTTACGAGCAGTACTTC; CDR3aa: CASSYPPSGSRYEQYF
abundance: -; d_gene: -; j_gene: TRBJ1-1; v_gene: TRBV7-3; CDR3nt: TGTGCCAGCAGCTTAATGGCTTCCACTGAAGCTTTCTTT; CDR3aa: CASSLMASTEAFF
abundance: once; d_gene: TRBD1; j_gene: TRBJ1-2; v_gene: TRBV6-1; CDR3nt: TGTGCCAGCAGTGAAGCCGTGACGGGACAGGGTTATGGCTACACCTTC; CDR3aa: CASSEAVTGQGYGYTF
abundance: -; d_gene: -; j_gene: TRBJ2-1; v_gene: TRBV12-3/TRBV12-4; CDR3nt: TGTGCCTCTCAGGGCTCCTACAATGAGCAGTTCTTC; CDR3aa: CASQGSYNEQFF
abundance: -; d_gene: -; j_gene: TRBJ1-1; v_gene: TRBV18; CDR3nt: TGTGCCAGCTCACCACGCGTGAACACTGAAGCTTTCTTT; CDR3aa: CASSPRVNTEAFF
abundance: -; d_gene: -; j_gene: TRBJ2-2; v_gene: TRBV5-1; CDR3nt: TGCGCCAGCTCCTCGGACTGGGCGGGCACCGGGGAGCTGTTTTTT; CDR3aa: CASSSDWAGTGELFF
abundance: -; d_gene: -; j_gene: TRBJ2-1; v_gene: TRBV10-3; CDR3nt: TGTGCCATCAGTGATAACGGCCCCCGCAGTGAGCAGTTCTTC; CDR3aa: CAISDNGPRSEQFF
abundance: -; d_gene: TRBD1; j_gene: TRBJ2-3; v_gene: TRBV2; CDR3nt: TGTGCCAGCAGTGCTGGGACAGGGGGCACAGATACGCAGTATTTT; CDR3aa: CASSAGTGGTDTQYF
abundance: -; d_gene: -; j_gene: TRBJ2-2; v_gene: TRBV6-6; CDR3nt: TGTGCCAGCAGTTTTGCGGAGAAGAACACCGGGGAGCTGTTTTTT; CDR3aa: CASSFAEKNTGELFF